Presented here are 2 T cell receptor beta chains from one specimen sequenced in a study of OX40 agonist ivuxolimab in advanced cancers. TCRdb's copy holds only in-frame clones and misses some; the assay was immunoSEQ multiplex PCR. Of about 40,000 clones listed, approximately 89% are singletons. This specimen was CD4+ or CD8+ T cells sorted from blood, taken in a trial of the OX40 agonist ivuxolimab. The receptors here all came from an adult with an advanced solid tumor such as melanoma, head and neck, liver or kidney cancer.

The genes are TRBV5-5 and TRBJ2-7, with 8 bases matching TRBD1. Germline CDR1 SGHKS, CDR2 YYEKEE (reference sequence). V lost 0 bases to trimming and J lost 1 base; unmatched junction nucleotides: 3. The CDR3 sequence is 15 residues long. The CDR3 coding sequence is TGTGCCAGCAGCTTGGGACAGGGGTTTTCCTACGAGCAGTACTTC. Its protein product is CASSLGQGFSYEQYF.

V gene TRBV6-5 combines with J gene TRBJ2-7; D may be TRBD1 (6 bases). Trimming removed 1 base at V and 6 bases at J, with 7 bases between. The V gene's germline CDR1 is MNHEY and CDR2 SVGAGI. The CDR3 sequence is 12 residues long. As DNA, the CDR3 is TGTGCCAGCAGTTACTTAGGGGGCGAGCAGTACTTC. Translation: CASSYLGGEQYF.